Given below is one T cell receptor (beta chain) in context. This clonotype was seen at least ten times. The clone's antigen remains unknown. Per-base qualities were not stored, and no clone one base away is much larger. These data belong to a study of human T cells and chemical hapten exposure (dated by TCRdb to about 2021). Concerning the study at large: For sensitization, 2% DPC in acetone was applied to an approximately 2 cm by approximately 2 cm area of upper inner arm skin. Twenty-nine alopecia patients gave blood for TCR sequencing at one to four time points (pre-sensitization, 2, 6 and 24 weeks). Libraries were pooled for sequencing, and variation in per-sample TCR yields was attributed mainly to small differences in library volumes within the pool. Patch tests used Finn chambers with 0.01% DPC on the upper back, scored after 6 days by International Contact Dermatitis Research Group standards. This study followed changes in the peripheral blood TCR repertoire in vivo during primary and secondary sensitization of alopecia patients to the hapten diphenylcyclopropenone (DPC). Blood was sampled from patients pre-sensitization (week 0) and at 2, 6 and about 24 weeks after DPC sensitization. The patient cohort, mostly female, included alopecia areata with under or over 50% scalp involvement, alopecia totalis and alopecia universalis. Throughout the study period of around 24 weeks, patients also received therapeutic DPC doses to the scalp every week. Overall results and qualifications from the work: Because every patient had alopecia, a presumed autoimmune disease, the patients' immune response might differ from that of healthy individuals. DPC sensitization did not change how many TCRs were above 1 in 1000 frequency, and no evidence was found of alterations in global repertoire structure. Patch test score correlated positively with the number of PT1 expanded TCRs, reaching significance at thresholds 8, 16 and 32 but not at 4. Expanded TCRs formed significantly more large CDR3 similarity clusters than pre-sensitization or healthy control sets, consistent with antigen-driven responses. After repeated subsampling, the strength of the expansion versus patch-test correlation and the threshold at which it became significant changed.

The germline V gene encodes CDR1 SEHNR and CDR2 FQNEAQ (reference sequence). Spanning cysteine to phenylalanine, the CDR3 consists of 16 amino acids. The CDR3 DNA has 48 bases and is translated from base 1. Trimming takes 5 bases off V and 2 bases off J; junction bases not matched to a gene: 9. Interpreted using the paper, the time point label stands for: patch test 3, about 24 weeks after DPC sensitization. In the paper's terms, the treatment or condition label means: therapeutic diphenylcyclopropenone sensitization with weekly scalp DPC. At each patch-test visit, blood was drawn before the patch test was applied. Eligible patients were aged 18 to 70, diagnosed with alopecia, deemed suitable for DPC therapy, and excluded if pregnant. Unfractionated whole blood was collected in Tempus Blood RNA tubes, and total RNA was extracted from that blood. The library was generated by RACE. Sequencing instrument: NextSeq 500. Library preparation attached unique molecular identifiers to individual cDNA molecules for quantitative, reproducible TCR counting. Both TCR alpha and TCR beta chains were sequenced from each blood RNA sample. From the authors' description of their analysis: The median number of TCRs per sample was some 100,000, ranging from about 23,224 to 690,600. V, J and CDR3 annotation of the TCR reads was performed with the Decombinator software suite. For PS versus PT1 abundance plots, all samples were subsampled to the same number of TCRs (28,000). Expanded TCRs were defined as absent before sensitization and observed at least eight times at the 2-week time point. The public reads were reprocessed in TCRdb via fastp at Q25 and MiXCR, keeping in-frame beta chains. Records with the same CDR3 protein are collapsed into one entry carrying the most frequent genes and DNA. The V and J calls and clone size are TCRdb's, not the authors'. The sample table shows fewer than 55,000 distinct CDR3 sequences, and 9.9% are seen once. Clones ranked in the top ten supply around 16% of the sample.

The starting material was whole blood, obtained in connection with sensitization to the hapten diphenylcyclopropenone (DPC). Recombination connected TRBV7-9 to TRBJ1-5, with 7 central nucleotides matching TRBD1. The sequence came from a woman in her forties with alopecia areata. Some clones in this sample may be carry-over from other donors' samples. For the CDR3, the sequence is CASSGQELRGNQPQHF. The bases are TGTGCCAGCAGCGGACAGGAACTTAGGGGCAATCAGCCCCAGCATTTT.